One sample yielded the 30 T cell receptor beta chains listed below, sequenced in a study of blood T cell repertoires in COVID-19. This table comes from immunoSEQ multiplex PCR, and its TCRdb copy is limited to in-frame clones, with some not included. The sample consists of approximately 50,000 clones, 81% of them appearing once. The sample taken for sequencing was peripheral blood. The receptors come from a man in his fifties or sixties with COVID-19, enrolled during active disease.

The table lists this clone with a few counts. This chain joins TRBV5-6 and TRBJ1-4, with 8 bases matching TRBD1. CDR1 and CDR2 from the germline V gene are SGHDT and YYEEEE. The junction had 7 bases not matched to a gene; V was cut back by 1 base and J by 5 bases. CDR3 length equals 16 residues. Here the CDR3 DNA reads TGTGCCAGCAGCTTGAACAGGGGGGCGCCGAATGAAAAACTGTTTTTT. It yields the protein CASSLNRGAPNEKLFF.

The V call is TRBV7-8, the J call TRBJ2-1; D is ambiguous. Trimming pared 6 bases from V and 0 bases from J, leaving 12 bases between. The CDR3 totals 15 residues. Germline CDR1 and CDR2: SGHVS and FQNEAQ. Here the CDR3 reads CASSVTASSYNEQFF. The CDR3 region has the DNA TGTGCCAGCAGTGTGACTGCGAGCTCCTACAATGAGCAGTTCTTC.

The J gene is TRBJ2-1, the V gene TRBV4-2; D unresolved. V was cut by 0 bases and J by 7 bases, with 13 bases left in between. This CDR3 region has 15 residues. From germline, CDR1 is LGHNA and CDR2 YNFKEQ. CDR3 DNA sequence: TGTGCCAGCAGCCAAGATCAGGAACCCTTTAATGAGCAGTTCTTC. This encodes CASSQDQEPFNEQFF.

This clone was detected once. This chain joins TRBV12-3 or TRBV12-4 and TRBJ2-3; perhaps TRBD2 as D (6 bases). The CDR3 totals 11 residues. Between the trimmed V and J ends, which lost 5 bases and 11 bases, there was a span of 11 bases. CDR3 residues: CASSDRRGQYF. The CDR3 region has the DNA TGTGCCAGCAGTGACCGGCGGGGGCAGTATTTT.

V gene TRBV5-5 combines with J gene TRBJ1-2; TRBD1 matches 12 bases. This CDR3 is built from 15 residues. After removal of 3 bases from V and 7 bases from J, the junction contained 7 bases not matched to a gene. Germline CDR1 SGHKS, CDR2 YYEKEE (reference sequence). CDR3 in DNA: TGTGCCAGCAGCTGGGCGGGACAGGGGGCTCGTGGCTACACCTTC. Encoded protein: CASSWAGQGARGYTF.

This clone has a single count. The CDR3 coding sequence is TGTGCCAGCAGTTACGGGGAAGGGAGAACTGGAAACACCATATATTTT. Translation: CASSYGEGRTGNTIYF. The V call is TRBV6-5, the J call TRBJ1-3; D gene unclear. The CDR3 consists of 16 residues. The germline V gene has CDR1 MNHEY and CDR2 SVGAGI. The ends were cut back, 2 bases at V and 2 bases at J, with 13 bases in the middle.

The chain recombines TRBV4-3 with TRBJ2-1, with a possible D match to TRBD2 (6 bases). CDR3 length: 16 amino acids. Germline V gives CDR1 LGHNA, CDR2 YSLEER. Trimming took off 0 bases at V and 2 bases at J, with 11 bases between the two ends. CDR3 sequence: CASSQDGGATYNEQFF. The CDR3 DNA follows: TGCGCCAGCAGCCAAGATGGAGGGGCCACCTACAATGAGCAGTTCTTC.

This chain uses TRBV6-5 with TRBJ1-1; D possibly corresponds to TRBD1 (6 bases). Between the trimmed V and J ends, which lost 6 bases and 0 bases, there was a span of 8 bases. The CDR3 runs to 13 residues. The germline V gene has CDR1 MNHEY and CDR2 SVGAGI. The CDR3 here is CASRGQLNTEAFF. Here the CDR3 DNA reads TGTGCCAGCAGGGGACAACTGAACACTGAAGCTTTCTTT.

The chain has TRBV1 and TRBJ2-1; TRBD2, as called in the table, went unchecked against the DNA. TRBV1 is noted as a pseudogene. This CDR3 has 16 amino acids. CDR3 sequence reads: CTSSGTSGSHYNEQFF. The CDR3 DNA sequence: TGCACCAGCAGCGGGACTAGCGGGTCCCACTACAATGAGCAGTTCTTC.

V is TRBV5-5 and J is TRBJ1-4; D is unresolved. Germline lookup yields CDR1 SGHKS and CDR2 YYEKEE (reference sequence). The V and J ends lost 4 bases and 8 bases respectively, with 15 bases between them. The CDR3 totals 14 residues. As DNA, the CDR3 is TGTGCCAGCAGCCCAGGACTTCACCGGGAAAAACTGTTTTTT. This sequence encodes CASSPGLHREKLFF.

This sequence joins TRBV12-3 or TRBV12-4 and TRBJ2-7; TRBD1 is a possible D gene (6 bases). The V end was cut by 5 bases, the J end by 6 bases, with 14 bases between. The CDR3 is 13 residues long. CDR3 coding DNA: TGTGCCAGCAGTCTCGGACAGTCTTTCGAGCAGTACTTC. As protein: CASSLGQSFEQYF.

This rearrangement joins TRBV6-4 to TRBJ2-1; TRBD1 matches 9 bases. Germline loops: CDR1 MRHNA, CDR2 SNTAGT. Trimming removed 0 bases from V and 9 bases from J; junction bases left unmatched: 3. This CDR3 has 14 residues. The CDR3 here is CASSDSDRGSEQFF. In DNA form, the CDR3 reads TGTGCCAGCAGTGACTCGGACAGGGGATCTGAGCAGTTCTTC.

The chain couples TRBV19 to TRBJ2-3; 7 nucleotides match TRBD2. Looked up from germline, CDR1 is LNHDA and CDR2 is SQIVND (reference sequence). V was pared by 5 bases and J by 4 bases, with 9 bases of the junction left unmatched. The CDR3 has 15 amino acids. CDR3 DNA: TGTGCCAGTAGTTTTGAGCGAGCGGGGCCAGATACGCAGTATTTT. It is translated as CASSFERAGPDTQYF.

This chain connects TRBV18 to TRBJ2-1; possibly TRBD1 for D (6 bases). Trimming cost V 5 bases and J 5 bases, with 10 bases left between them. Germline-derived CDR1 and CDR2 are KGHSH and LQKENI. The CDR3 is made up of 13 amino acids. The CDR3 nucleotides are TGTGCCAGCTCAGCCAGACAGGACAATGAGCAGTTCTTC. It specifies CASSARQDNEQFF.

The V gene is TRBV3-1 (or the pseudogene TRBV3-2), the J gene TRBJ2-3, with 7 positions matching TRBD2. J lost 4 bases, V lost 1 base, and 8 bases had no gene match. Germline-derived CDR1 and CDR2 are LGHDT and YNNKEL (reference sequence). This CDR3 comprises 16 residues. The CDR3 region is CASSQAPAGRPDTQYF. The CDR3 nucleotides read TGTGCCAGCAGCCAAGCCCCAGCGGGGCGGCCAGATACGCAGTATTTT.

The CDR3 loop is CARSTGLGSSYNEQFF. The CDR3 bases are TGTGCCAGAAGCACGGGACTAGGTAGCTCCTACAATGAGCAGTTCTTC. V usage is TRBV5-3 and J usage is TRBJ2-1; 8 positions agree with TRBD2. TRBV5-3 is identified as an open reading frame with a role that is uncertain. The CDR3 contains 16 residues. Trimming removed 4 bases from V and 0 bases from J; junction bases left unmatched: 6.

The chain couples TRBV19 to TRBJ1-5; possible D gene TRBD1, 5 bases. The germline V gene encodes CDR1 LNHDA and CDR2 SQIVND (reference sequence). V lost 5 bases and J lost 7, with 24 bases in between. This CDR3 spans 17 amino acids. The CDR3, as DNA: TGTGCCAGTAGTCCCCAGTCAGTCGGCAGGGTCGGGCAGCCCCAGCATTTT. The encoded protein is CASSPQSVGRVGQPQHF.

This clone was seen only a few times. The chain uses TRBV7-2 and TRBJ2-1, with 10 positions matching TRBD2. The CDR3 totals 16 residues. In germline, CDR1 is SGHTA, CDR2 FQGNSA. V trimming: 7 bases; J trimming: 12 bases; junction bases outside the gene matches: 18. The CDR3: CASTPFEIAGGRGQFF. CDR3 nucleotide sequence: TGTGCCAGCACCCCGTTTGAGATAGCGGGGGGCCGAGGGCAGTTCTTC.

In this sample, this clone turned up a few times. The chain couples TRBV7-9 to TRBJ1-4, with D perhaps TRBD1 (5 bases). This CDR3 is 14 amino acids long. The ends were cut back, 5 bases at V and 5 bases at J, with 12 bases in the middle. Germline V lookup: CDR1 SEHNR, CDR2 FQNEAQ (reference sequence). For the CDR3, the DNA is TGTGCCAGCAGCCCGCAGGGAGGGAATGAAAAACTGTTTTTT. This sequence encodes CASSPQGGNEKLFF.

The chain uses TRBV6-5 and TRBJ1-6, with D unresolved. Germline V gene data show CDR1 as MNHEY and CDR2 as SVGAGI. This CDR3 has 14 residues. Trimming pared 8 bases from V and 11 bases from J, leaving 19 bases between. CDR3: CASFRREGHPPLHF. CDR3 bases: TGTGCCAGCTTTAGGCGGGAGGGTCATCCACCCCTCCACTTT.

The chain has TRBV27 and TRBJ2-3, with 8 bases identical to TRBD2. Germline lookup yields CDR1 MNHEY and CDR2 SMNVEV (reference sequence). The CDR3 consists of 19 residues. V shed 2 bases and J 2 bases; nucleotides not matched to a gene: 15. CDR3 amino acids: CASSLRDLAGKGATDTQYF. CDR3 DNA: TGTGCCAGCAGTTTAAGGGACTTAGCGGGGAAAGGGGCCACAGATACGCAGTATTTT.

This chain links TRBV18 with TRBJ1-6, with a weak D call TRBD1 (5 bases). V lost 2 bases, J lost 10 bases, and 9 bases lay in between. Germline CDR1 reads KGHSH; CDR2 reads LQKENI. The CDR3 spans 13 residues. The CDR3 reads CASSPGADSPLHF. For the CDR3, the DNA is TGTGCCAGCTCACCAGGGGCAGACTCACCCCTCCACTTT.

This clone turned up a few times. The V gene is TRBV2, the J gene TRBJ2-5, with 7 positions matching TRBD1. The V segment lost 3 bases and the J segment 6 bases; nucleotides outside the gene matches: 10. Germline assignment: CDR1 SNHLY and CDR2 FYNNEI. The length of the CDR3 is 15 residues. The CDR3 is CASSEVWQGEKTQYF. CDR3 DNA: TGTGCCAGCAGTGAGGTGTGGCAGGGGGAGAAGACCCAGTACTTC.

The chain uses TRBV7-3 and TRBJ2-1; 8 bases agree with TRBD2. With 5 bases clipped from V and 5 bases from J, the junction kept 5 bases outside the gene matches. The CDR3 totals 14 residues. The germline V gene encodes CDR1 SGHTA and CDR2 FQGTGA. This CDR3 reads CASSLSGGDNEQFF. The CDR3 nucleotides read TGTGCCAGCAGCCTGAGCGGGGGAGACAATGAGCAGTTCTTC.

This clone was counted between two and nine times. This chain links TRBV4-2 with TRBJ2-2; TRBD2 matches at 10 bases. CDR1 is LGHNA, CDR2 YNFKEQ, per germline. This CDR3 region has 17 residues. Trimming took 2 bases from V and 0 from J; bases not matched to a gene: 3. Here the CDR3 DNA reads TGTGCCAGCAGCCAAAATAGCGGGGGGACGAACACCGGGGAGCTGTTTTTT. Translating gives CASSQNSGGTNTGELFF.

The chain links TRBV7-9 to TRBJ2-7; TRBD1 aligns across 8 bases. The germline gives CDR1 SEHNR, CDR2 FQNEAQ (reference sequence). The CDR3 is made up of 15 amino acids. After removal of 3 bases from V and 2 bases from J, the junction contained 6 bases not matched to a gene. The CDR3 DNA is TGTGCCAGCAGCTTGGACAGGGTGACTCCCTACGAGCAGTACTTC. Protein product: CASSLDRVTPYEQYF.

This clone was recorded once. V usage is TRBV4-3 and J usage is TRBJ1-6; maybe TRBD1 (5 bases). Per the germline V gene, CDR1 is LGHNA and CDR2 is YSLEER. Trimming took off 0 bases at V and 8 bases at J, with 11 bases between the two ends. This CDR3 has 15 residues. DNA for the CDR3: TGCGCCAGCAGCCAAGATCCCGGAGGGGATTCACCCCTCCACTTT. Translating gives CASSQDPGGDSPLHF.

The chain uses TRBV9 and TRBJ2-2, with 8 nucleotides matching TRBD2. The CDR3 has 16 residues. V was clipped by 7 bases and J by 4 bases; unmatched bases: 12. Germline values: CDR1 SGDLS, CDR2 YYNGEE. For the CDR3, the DNA is TGTGCCAGCGGGGGCAAAACGGGAGGGACCACCGGGGAGCTGTTTTTT. It encodes CASGGKTGGTTGELFF.

V is TRBV15 and J is TRBJ2-7; D is ambiguous. Looked up from germline, CDR1 is LNHNV and CDR2 is YYDKDF (reference sequence). The V end lost 0 bases, the J end lost 3 bases, and 9 bases lay between the germline ends. CDR3 length: 14 residues. CDR3 sequence: CATSRDEMNYEQYF. CDR3 DNA sequence: TGTGCCACCAGCAGAGATGAGATGAACTACGAGCAGTACTTC.

The rearrangement links TRBV29-1 to TRBJ1-2; TRBD1 is a possible D gene (5 bases). The CDR3 is made up of 13 amino acids. Trimming removed 4 bases from V and 5 bases from J, with 14 bases in between. From germline, CDR1 is SQVTM and CDR2 ANQGSEA. CDR3 sequence: CSVVGQVLYGYTF. Written as DNA, the CDR3 is TGCAGCGTTGTGGGGCAGGTTCTTTATGGCTACACCTTC. The entire variable domain, with the rest obtained from reference TRBV29-1 and TRBJ1-2, is as follows: SAVISQKPSRDICQRGTSLTIQCQVDSQVTMMFWYRQQPGQSLTLIATANQGSEATYESGFVIDKFPISRPNLTFSTLTVSNMSPEDSSIYLCSVVGQVLYGYTFGSGTRLTVV.